This note documents a single T cell receptor beta chain sequence. The antigen is unknown. These data belong to a study of T cell responses to AZD1222 COVID-19 vaccine. Broader study findings: Spike-specific TCR breadth and depth rose after two AZD1222 doses. Only five or six AZD1222 recipients were seropositive at baseline. Reportedly, close to half of spike-specific TCRs are directed against unmutated variant regions.

The data were produced by immunoSEQ multiplex PCR, yet TCRdb's version contains in-frame clones alone and is incomplete. The sample comprises under 95,000 clones, approximately 87% of which are singletons, and over 1.2% rests with the top ten. The CDR3 runs 13 residues. The sequenced sample was peripheral blood, obtained 28 days after the second AZD1222 dose. This TCR was recovered from an adult who received the AZD1222 COVID-19 vaccine. J is TRBJ2-7 and V is TRBV12-2; the table's D gene call, TRBD1, was not cross checked with the DNA. TRBV12-2 is described as a pseudogene. The CDR3 protein is CASRLGPRYEQYF. CDR3 in DNA: TGTGCAAGTCGCTTAGGTCCCAGGTACGAGCAGTACTTC.